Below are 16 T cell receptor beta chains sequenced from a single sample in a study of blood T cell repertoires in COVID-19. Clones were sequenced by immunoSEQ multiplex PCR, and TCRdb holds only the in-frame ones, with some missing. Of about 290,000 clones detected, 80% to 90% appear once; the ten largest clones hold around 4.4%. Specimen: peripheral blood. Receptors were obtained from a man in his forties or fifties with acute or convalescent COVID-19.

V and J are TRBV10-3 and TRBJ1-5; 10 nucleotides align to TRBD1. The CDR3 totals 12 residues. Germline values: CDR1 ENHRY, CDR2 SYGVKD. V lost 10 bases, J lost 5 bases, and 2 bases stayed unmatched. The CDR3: CATGTGDQPQHF. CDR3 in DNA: TGTGCCACGGGGACAGGGGATCAGCCCCAGCATTTT.

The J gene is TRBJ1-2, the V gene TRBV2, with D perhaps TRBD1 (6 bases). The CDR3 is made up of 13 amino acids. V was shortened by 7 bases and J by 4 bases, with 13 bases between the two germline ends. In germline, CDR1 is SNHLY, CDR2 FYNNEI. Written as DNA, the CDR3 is TGTGCCAGCAAGAGGACAGAAGCCTATGGCTACACCTTC. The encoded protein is CASKRTEAYGYTF.

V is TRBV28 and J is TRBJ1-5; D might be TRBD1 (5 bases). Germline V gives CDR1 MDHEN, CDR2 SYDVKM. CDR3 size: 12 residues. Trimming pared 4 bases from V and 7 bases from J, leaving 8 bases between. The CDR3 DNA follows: TGTGCCAGCAGTTCCCAGGGCCAGCCCCAGCATTTT. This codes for CASSSQGQPQHF.

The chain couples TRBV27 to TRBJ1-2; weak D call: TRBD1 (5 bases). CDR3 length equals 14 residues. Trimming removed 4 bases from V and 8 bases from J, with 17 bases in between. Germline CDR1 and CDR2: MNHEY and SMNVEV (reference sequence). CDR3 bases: TGTGCCAGCAGTTCGGGACGGACGGGAGGAGGCTACACCTTC. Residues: CASSSGRTGGGYTF.

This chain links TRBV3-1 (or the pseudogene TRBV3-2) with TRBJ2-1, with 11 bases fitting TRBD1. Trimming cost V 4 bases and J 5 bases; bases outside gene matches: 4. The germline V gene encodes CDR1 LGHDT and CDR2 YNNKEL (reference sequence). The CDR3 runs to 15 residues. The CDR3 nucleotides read TGTGCCAGCAGCCCTCGGACAGGGGGCAACAATGAGCAGTTCTTC. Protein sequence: CASSPRTGGNNEQFF.

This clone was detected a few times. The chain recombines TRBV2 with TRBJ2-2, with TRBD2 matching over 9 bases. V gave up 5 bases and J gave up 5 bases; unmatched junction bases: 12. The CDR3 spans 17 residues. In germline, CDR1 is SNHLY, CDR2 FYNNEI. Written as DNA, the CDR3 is TGTGCCAGCAGTACGGGACTAGCCCTCCTTGTTACCGGGGAGCTGTTTTTT. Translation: CASSTGLALLVTGELFF.

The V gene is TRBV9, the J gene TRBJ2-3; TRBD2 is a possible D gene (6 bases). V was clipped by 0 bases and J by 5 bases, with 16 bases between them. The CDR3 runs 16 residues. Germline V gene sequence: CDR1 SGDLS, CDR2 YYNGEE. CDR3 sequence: CASSVGGGLERDTQYF. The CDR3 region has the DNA TGTGCCAGCAGCGTAGGAGGAGGGTTAGAAAGAGATACGCAGTATTTT.

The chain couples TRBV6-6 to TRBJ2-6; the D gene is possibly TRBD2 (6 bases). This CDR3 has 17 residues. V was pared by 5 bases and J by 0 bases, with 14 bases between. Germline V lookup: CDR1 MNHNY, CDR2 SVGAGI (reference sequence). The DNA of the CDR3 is TGTGCCAGCAGTCGGGACTTTTTATCCTCTGGGGCCAACGTCCTGACTTTC. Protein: CASSRDFLSSGANVLTF.

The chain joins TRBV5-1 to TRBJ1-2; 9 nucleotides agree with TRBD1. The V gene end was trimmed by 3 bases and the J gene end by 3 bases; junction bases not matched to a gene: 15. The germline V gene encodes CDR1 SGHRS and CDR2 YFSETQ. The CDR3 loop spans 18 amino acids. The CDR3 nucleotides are TGCGCCAGCAGCTCCAAGGGGGGGACAGGGCATAGCTACTATGGCTACACCTTC. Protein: CASSSKGGTGHSYYGYTF.

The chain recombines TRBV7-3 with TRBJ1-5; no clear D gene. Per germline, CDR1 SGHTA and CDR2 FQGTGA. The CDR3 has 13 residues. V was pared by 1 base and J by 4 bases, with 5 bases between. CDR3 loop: CASSLNSNQPQHF. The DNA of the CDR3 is TGTGCCAGCAGCTTAAACAGTAATCAGCCCCAGCATTTT. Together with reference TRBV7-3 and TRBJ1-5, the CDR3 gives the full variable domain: GAGVSQTPSNKVTEKGKYVELRCDPISGHTALYWYRQSLGQGPEFLIYFQGTGAADDSGLPNDRFFAVRPEGSVSTLKIQRTERGDSAVYLCASSLNSNQPQHFGDGTRLSIL.

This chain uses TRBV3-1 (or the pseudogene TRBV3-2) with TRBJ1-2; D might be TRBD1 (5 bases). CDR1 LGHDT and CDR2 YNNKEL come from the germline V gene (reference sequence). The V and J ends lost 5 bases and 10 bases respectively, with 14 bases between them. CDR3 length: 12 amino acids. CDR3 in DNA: TGTGCCAGCAGCAAGGGGCCTCAGCTCTACACCTTC. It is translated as CASSKGPQLYTF.

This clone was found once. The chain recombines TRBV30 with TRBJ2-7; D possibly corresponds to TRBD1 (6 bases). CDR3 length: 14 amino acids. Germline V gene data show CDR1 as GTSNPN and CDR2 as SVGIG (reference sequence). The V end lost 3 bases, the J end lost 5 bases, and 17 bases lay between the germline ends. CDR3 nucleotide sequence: TGTGCCTGGAGGAGGGGCCAGGGGAGCGACGAGCAGTACTTC. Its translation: CAWRRGQGSDEQYF.

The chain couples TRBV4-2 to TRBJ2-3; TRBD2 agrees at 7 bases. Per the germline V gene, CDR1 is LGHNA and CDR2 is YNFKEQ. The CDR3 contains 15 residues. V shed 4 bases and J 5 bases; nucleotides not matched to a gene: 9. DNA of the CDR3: TGTGCCAGCAGCCGGGGCGGGGGTACTGAAGATACGCAGTATTTT. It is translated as CASSRGGGTEDTQYF.

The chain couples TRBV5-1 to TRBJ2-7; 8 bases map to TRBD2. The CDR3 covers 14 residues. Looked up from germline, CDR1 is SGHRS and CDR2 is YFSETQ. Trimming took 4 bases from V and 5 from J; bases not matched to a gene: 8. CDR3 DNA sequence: TGCGCCAGCAGCCTGGGACTAGGGATGGACGAGCAGTACTTC. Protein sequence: CASSLGLGMDEQYF.

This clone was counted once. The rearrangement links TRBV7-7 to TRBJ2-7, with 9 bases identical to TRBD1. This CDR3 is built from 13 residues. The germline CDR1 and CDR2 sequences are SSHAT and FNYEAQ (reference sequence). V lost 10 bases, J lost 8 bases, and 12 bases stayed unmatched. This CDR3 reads CATSSDRGSKQYF. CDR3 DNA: TGTGCCACTTCCTCTGACAGGGGGAGTAAGCAGTACTTC. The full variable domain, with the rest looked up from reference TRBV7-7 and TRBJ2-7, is GAGVSQSPRYKVTKRGQDVTLRCDPISSHATLYWYQQALGQGPEFLTYFNYEAQPDKSGLPSDRFSAERPEGSISTLTIQRTEQRDSAMYRCATSSDRGSKQYFGPGTRLTVT.

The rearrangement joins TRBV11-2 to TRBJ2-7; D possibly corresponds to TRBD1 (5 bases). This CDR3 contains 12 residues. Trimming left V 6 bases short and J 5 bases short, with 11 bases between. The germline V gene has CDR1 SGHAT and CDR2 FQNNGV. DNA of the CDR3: TGTGCCAGCAGTTCGACAGTTGACGAGCAGTACTTC. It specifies CASSSTVDEQYF.